One and the same sample provided the 16 T cell receptor beta chains below, sequenced in a study of shared clonotypes between healthy human individuals (dated by TCRdb to the early 2020s). The library was prepared using the immunoSEQ multiplex PCR assay. TCRdb's version of the immuneACCESS table is confined to in-frame rearrangements and falls short of the full clone set. An unresolved V gene accounts for under half of the shortfall where checked; the remainder is of unknown origin. The sample table records 400,000 to 500,000 clones; 76% of these occur just once. The top ten clonotypes cover over 10% of the sample. The sequenced sample consisted of PBMCs. These receptor sequences come from a middle-aged woman in good health. Some clones in this sample may be carry-over from other donors' samples.

The chain's CDR3 is CASSLAAGGGNYNEQFF. The CDR3 bases are TGTGCCAGCAGCTTAGCGGCGGGAGGGGGCAACTACAATGAGCAGTTCTTC. This rearrangement joins TRBV7-9 to TRBJ2-1; 9 nucleotides align to TRBD2. V lost 0 bases to trimming and J lost 3 bases; unmatched junction nucleotides: 6. Germline V lookup: CDR1 SEHNR, CDR2 FQNEAQ (reference sequence). This CDR3 has 17 residues.

The genes are TRBV11-3 and TRBJ2-1, with D tentatively TRBD2 (5 bases). The ends were cut back, 0 bases at V and 3 bases at J, with 15 bases in the middle. The CDR3 length is 17 residues. CDR1 SGHNT and CDR2 YENEEA come from the germline V gene. The CDR3 region is CASSLDIGNGGYNEQFF. In nucleotides, the CDR3 is TGTGCCAGCAGCTTAGATATAGGGAATGGAGGCTACAATGAGCAGTTCTTC.

This clone showed up many times. This chain connects TRBV9 to TRBJ1-1; the D is unclear. The CDR3 consists of 14 residues. Germline CDR1 reads SGDLS; CDR2 reads YYNGEE. The V and J ends lost 4 bases and 0 bases respectively, with 10 bases between them. The CDR3 bases are TGTGCCAGCAGCCTGACACCTATGAACACTGAAGCTTTCTTT. As protein: CASSLTPMNTEAFF.

CDR3 residues: CASSQDLMGYEQYF. As DNA, the CDR3 is TGTGCCAGCAGCCAAGATCTTATGGGGTACGAGCAGTACTTC. The chain joins TRBV14 to TRBJ2-7; D call uncertain. The germline CDR1 and CDR2 sequences are SGHDN and FVKESK. V was clipped by 0 bases and J by 4 bases, with 10 bases between them. This CDR3 has 14 residues.

The chain couples TRBV6-1 to TRBJ2-1, with TRBD1 as a possible D gene (6 bases). Germline V CDR1 and CDR2: MNHNS, SASEGT. CDR3 length equals 14 residues. Deletions cut 8 bases from V and 2 bases from J, with 13 bases between. This CDR3 is CASAPGTPYNEQFF. The CDR3 bases are TGTGCCAGCGCACCCGGGACACCCTACAATGAGCAGTTCTTC.

The rearrangement joins TRBV7-2 to TRBJ1-4; D is possibly TRBD1 (5 bases). This CDR3 is built from 15 residues. Trimming took 2 bases from V and 8 from J, leaving 15 bases between them. Germline V gene data show CDR1 as SGHTA and CDR2 as FQGNSA. CDR3 sequence reads: CASSLRSGTHEKLFF. In DNA form, the CDR3 reads TGTGCCAGCAGCTTAAGGTCGGGGACTCACGAAAAACTGTTTTTT.

The chain recombines TRBV27 with TRBJ1-3; no clear D gene. The CDR3 spans 14 residues. CDR1 and CDR2 (germline): MNHEY, SMNVEV (reference sequence). With 5 bases removed from V and 2 bases from J, the gap between germline ends came to 10 bases. The CDR3 DNA is TGTGCCAGCAGTCCGGGAATGGCTGGAAACACCATATATTTT. Amino acid sequence: CASSPGMAGNTIYF.

V usage is TRBV23-1 and J usage is TRBJ2-5; D remains unclear. TRBV23-1 is an ORF; its function is uncertain. This CDR3 region has 14 residues. V shed 1 base and J shed 4 bases, with 10 bases lying between them. CDR3 DNA sequence: TGCGCCAGCAGTCAATTTTGGCATCGAGAGACCCAGTACTTC. Translated, it gives CASSQFWHRETQYF.

The V and J genes are TRBV5-4 and TRBJ1-3; D is undetermined. The CDR3 contains 17 residues. The V gene's germline CDR1 is SGHNT and CDR2 YYREEE (reference sequence). Trimming stripped 4 bases from V and 1 base from J, with 18 bases between. The CDR3 DNA follows: TGTGCCAGCAGCAAGGACTCTGGGAGTTGGTCTGGAAACACCATATATTTT. This encodes CASSKDSGSWSGNTIYF.

V gene TRBV5-1 combines with J gene TRBJ1-4, with 7 positions matching TRBD1. Trimming at V came to 4 bases and at J to 2 bases, leaving 8 bases not matched to a gene. CDR3 length: 16 amino acids. Germline CDR1 SGHRS, CDR2 YFSETQ. CDR3 nucleotide sequence: TGCGCCAGCAGCCTCGGGACAGTAGGGACTAATGAAAAACTGTTTTTT. Amino acid sequence: CASSLGTVGTNEKLFF.

This clone was detected a few times. The chain couples TRBV10-3 to TRBJ2-5, with D possibly being TRBD1 (5 bases). V dropped 6 bases and J dropped 2 bases, with 13 bases sitting between them. The CDR3 contains 14 residues. Germline CDR1 and CDR2: ENHRY and SYGVKD. CDR3 DNA: TGTGCCATCAGCGCCATACAGGCGCAAGAGACCCAGTACTTC. Translated, it gives CAISAIQAQETQYF.

The V call is TRBV11-2, the J call TRBJ2-7, with D unresolved. V lost 2 bases and J 6 bases, leaving 17 bases between the germline ends. Germline V CDR1 and CDR2: SGHAT, FQNNGV. The CDR3 runs to 15 residues. CDR3 DNA sequence: TGTGCCAGCAGCTTATTGTCTTCAAGTGATCGCGAGCAGTACTTC. It codes for CASSLLSSSDREQYF.

The chain links TRBV29-1 to TRBJ1-4, with 8 bases identical to TRBD1. The CDR3 length is 13 residues. In germline, CDR1 is SQVTM, CDR2 ANQGSEA. V lost 8 bases to trimming and J lost 8 bases; unmatched junction nucleotides: 10. The CDR3 nucleotides are TGCAGCATCGCCGGGACAGGTCGCGAAAAACTGTTTTTT. Translation: CSIAGTGREKLFF.

The chain carries TRBV6-1 and TRBJ2-1; 11 bases are a match to TRBD2. This CDR3 has 14 residues. The V segment lost 4 bases and the J segment 8 bases; nucleotides outside the gene matches: 4. CDR1 and CDR2 from the germline V gene are MNHNS and SASEGT. CDR3 sequence: CASSVAGGVDEQFF. For the CDR3, the DNA is TGTGCCAGCAGTGTAGCGGGAGGGGTTGATGAGCAGTTCTTC.

This rearrangement joins TRBV5-4 to TRBJ2-7; TRBD2 agrees at 11 bases. The V gene end was trimmed by 7 bases and the J gene end by 3 bases; junction bases not matched to a gene: 9. Germline values: CDR1 SGHNT, CDR2 YYREEE (reference sequence). The CDR3 is made up of 15 amino acids. This chain's CDR3 is CASSRLAGSIYEQYF. In DNA, the CDR3 is TGTGCCAGCTCTAGACTAGCGGGAAGTATCTACGAGCAGTACTTC.

A few counts support this clone. A far larger clone is one nucleotide away, so this likely arose from a read error. The sample holds other DNA sequences that translate to the same CDR3. The J gene is TRBJ2-3, the V gene TRBV30, with a tentative D call TRBD2 (5 bases). The CDR3 consists of 12 residues. V was shortened by 2 bases and J by 6 bases, with 9 bases between the two germline ends. Germline V gives CDR1 GTSNPN, CDR2 SVGIG (reference sequence). CDR3 in amino acids: CAWSMGADTQYF. Here the CDR3 DNA reads TGTGCCTGGAGTATGGGAGCGGATACGCAGTATTTT.